Listed below are T cell receptor beta chains from one sample, sequenced in a study of control samples from healthy donors and cancer patients. The table came from immunoSEQ multiplex PCR; TCRdb's copy has only in-frame clones and leaves some out. The table lists roughly 88,000 clones, roughly nine tenths of them singletons. The sequenced sample was blood. The receptor set was obtained from a woman in her 30s in good health. Both conserved end residues are part of each CDR3. The order of the fields is J gene, V gene, clone size, D gene, CDR3 protein, CDR3 DNA. The D gene is left open where the match is weak. Size is stated for part of the rows, as once, few or many counts, or as a class when the clone is expanded.

>TRBJ1-2|TRBV6-5|NA|TRBD1
CASSRQGYGYTF
TGTGCCAGCTCTAGACAGGGGTATGGCTACACCTTC
>TRBJ1-6|TRBV4-1|NA|NA
CASSQGWEGPLNSPLHF
TGCGCCAGCAGCCAAGGGTGGGAGGGACCTCTAAATTCACCCCTCCACTTT
>TRBJ2-2|TRBV6-6|NA|TRBD1
CASSGGTGNTGELFF
TGTGCCAGCAGCGGCGGGACAGGGAACACCGGGGAGCTGTTTTTT
>TRBJ1-1|TRBV30|once|NA
CAWSWTGTEAFF
TGTGCCTGGAGTTGGACGGGGACTGAAGCTTTCTTT
>TRBJ1-5|TRBV30|once|NA
CAWRTGGPQHF
TGTGCCTGGCGCACCGGGGGGCCCCAGCATTTT
>TRBJ1-1|TRBV10-3|NA|NA
CAISEGIGQGTEAFF
TGTGCCATCAGTGAGGGGATCGGTCAGGGCACTGAAGCTTTCTTT
>TRBJ1-1|TRBV7-9|NA|NA
CASRVNTEAFF
TGTGCCAGCAGGGTTAACACTGAAGCTTTCTTT
>TRBJ1-2|TRBV3-1/TRBV3-2|few|NA
CASSQTGRGGGYTF
TGTGCCAGCAGCCAAACAGGGAGAGGAGGTGGCTACACCTTC
>TRBJ1-2|TRBV6-5|once|NA
CASNYPGNGYTF
TGTGCCAGCAATTATCCAGGCAATGGCTACACCTTC
>TRBJ1-1|TRBV6-5|NA|TRBD1
CASRQQGAFATEAFF
TGTGCCAGCAGGCAACAGGGGGCGTTCGCCACTGAAGCTTTCTTT
>TRBJ2-3|TRBV29-1|NA|NA
CSVRPLFTDTQYF
TGCAGCGTTCGCCCGCTGTTCACAGATACGCAGTATTTT
>TRBJ1-6|TRBV6-5|few|NA
CASRPIDNSPLHF
TGTGCCAGCAGACCGATAGATAATTCACCCCTCCACTTT
>TRBJ2-1|TRBV5-4|NA|NA
CASSLPSPGPYNEQFF
TGTGCCAGCAGCTTGCCCTCTCCCGGCCCCTACAATGAGCAGTTCTTC
>TRBJ1-4|TRBV7-2|NA|TRBD1
CASSYGDRGTNEKLFF
TGTGCCAGCAGCTATGGGGACAGGGGGACTAATGAAAAACTGTTTTTT
>TRBJ1-6|TRBV7-8|NA|NA
CASSFETGANSPLHF
TGTGCCAGCAGCTTCGAGACAGGTGCGAATTCACCCCTCCACTTT
>TRBJ2-5|TRBV3-1/TRBV3-2|NA|NA
CASSQEAVRETQYF
TGTGCCAGCAGCCAAGAGGCAGTAAGAGAGACCCAGTACTTC
>TRBJ1-4|TRBV30|NA|TRBD1
CAWSIQGAWEKLFF
TGTGCCTGGAGTATACAGGGGGCTTGGGAAAAACTGTTTTTT
>TRBJ1-2|TRBV9|NA|NA
CASSPSSGSSNYGYTF
TGTGCCAGCAGCCCCTCCTCAGGGAGCTCTAACTATGGCTACACCTTC
>TRBJ1-1|TRBV5-1|NA|NA
CASSSRSGSGLAFF
TGCGCCAGCAGCTCCAGGTCGGGGTCGGGGTTAGCTTTCTTT
>TRBJ2-5|TRBV11-2|NA|TRBD2
CASSPGLAEEKAQYF
TGTGCCAGCAGCCCCGGACTAGCGGAAGAGAAGGCCCAGTACTTC
>TRBJ1-1|TRBV7-8|NA|NA
CASSLMVLPNTEAFF
TGTGCCAGCAGCTTAATGGTACTCCCGAACACTGAAGCTTTCTTT
>TRBJ2-1|TRBV9|NA|NA
CASSVEAGPSYNEQFF
TGTGCCAGCAGCGTAGAGGCAGGGCCCTCCTACAATGAGCAGTTCTTC
>TRBJ2-2|TRBV30|once|TRBD1
CAWRDRAPGELFF
TGTGCCTGGAGGGACAGGGCTCCCGGGGAGCTGTTTTTT
>TRBJ2-5|TRBV19|NA|NA
CASSMERTEETQYF
TGTGCCAGTAGTATGGAAAGGACAGAAGAGACCCAGTACTTC
>TRBJ2-7|TRBV3-1/TRBV3-2|NA|NA
CASSLGLTYEQYF
TGTGCCAGCAGCCTGGGACTGACCTACGAGCAGTACTTC
>TRBJ2-7|TRBV14|NA|TRBD1
CASRQRTGDSYEQYF
TGTGCCAGCAGACAGCGGACAGGCGATTCCTACGAGCAGTACTTC
>TRBJ2-5|TRBV27|NA|NA
CASSPRRRVETQYF
TGTGCCAGCAGTCCACGTAGACGGGTCGAGACCCAGTACTTC
>TRBJ2-1|TRBV7-6|NA|NA
CASSLAGGHEQFF
TGTGCCAGCAGCTTAGCGGGTGGACATGAGCAGTTCTTC
>TRBJ1-6|TRBV19|NA|TRBD1
CASSIALGTATPLHF
TGTGCCAGTAGTATAGCCCTCGGGACAGCTACACCCCTCCACTTT
>TRBJ2-1|TRBV5-8|NA|TRBD1
CASSLRGLEQFF
TGTGCCAGCAGCTTGAGGGGGCTCGAGCAGTTCTTC
>TRBJ1-3|TRBV19|few|TRBD1
CASTPWRGRRDTIYF
TGTGCCAGTACCCCGTGGAGGGGGCGGAGGGACACCATATATTTT
>TRBJ1-6|TRBV14|NA|NA
CASSLTGSYNSPLHF
TGTGCCAGCAGCCTTACAGGGAGCTATAATTCACCCCTCCACTTT